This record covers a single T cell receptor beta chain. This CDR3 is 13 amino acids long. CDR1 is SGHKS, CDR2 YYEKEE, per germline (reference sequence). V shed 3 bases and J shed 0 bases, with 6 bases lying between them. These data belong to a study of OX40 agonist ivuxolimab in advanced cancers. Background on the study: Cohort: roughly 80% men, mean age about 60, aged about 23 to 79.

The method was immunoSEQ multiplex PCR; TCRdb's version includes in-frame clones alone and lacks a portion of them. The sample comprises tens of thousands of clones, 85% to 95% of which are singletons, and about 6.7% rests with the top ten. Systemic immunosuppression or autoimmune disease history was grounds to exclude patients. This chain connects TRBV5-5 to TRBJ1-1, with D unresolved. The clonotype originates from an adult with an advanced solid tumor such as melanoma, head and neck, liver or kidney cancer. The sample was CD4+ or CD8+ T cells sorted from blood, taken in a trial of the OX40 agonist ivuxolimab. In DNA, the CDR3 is TGTGCCAGCAGCTCCCAGTTGAACACTGAAGCTTTCTTT. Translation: CASSSQLNTEAFF.